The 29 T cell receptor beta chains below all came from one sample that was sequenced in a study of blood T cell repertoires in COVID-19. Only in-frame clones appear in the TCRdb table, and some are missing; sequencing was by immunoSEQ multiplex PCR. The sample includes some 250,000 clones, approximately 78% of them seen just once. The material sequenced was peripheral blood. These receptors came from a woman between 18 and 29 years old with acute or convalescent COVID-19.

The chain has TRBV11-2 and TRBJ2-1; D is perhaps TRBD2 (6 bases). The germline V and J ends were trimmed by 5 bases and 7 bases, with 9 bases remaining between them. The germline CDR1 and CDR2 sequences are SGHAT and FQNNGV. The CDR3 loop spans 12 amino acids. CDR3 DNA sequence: TGTGCCAGCAGCCCGACTAGTAATGAGCAGTTCTTC. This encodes CASSPTSNEQFF.

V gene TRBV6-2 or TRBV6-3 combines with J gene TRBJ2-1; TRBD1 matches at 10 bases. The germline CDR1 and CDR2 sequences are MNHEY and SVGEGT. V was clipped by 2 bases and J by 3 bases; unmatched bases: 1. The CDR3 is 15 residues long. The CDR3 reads CASSYRTGGYNEQFF. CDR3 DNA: TGTGCCAGCAGTTACCGGACAGGGGGCTACAATGAGCAGTTCTTC.

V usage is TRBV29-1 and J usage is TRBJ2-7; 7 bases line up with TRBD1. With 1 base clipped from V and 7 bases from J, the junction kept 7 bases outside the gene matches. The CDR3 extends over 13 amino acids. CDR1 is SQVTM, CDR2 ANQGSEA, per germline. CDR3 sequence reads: CSVEVQGMGEQYF. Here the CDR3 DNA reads TGCAGCGTTGAAGTACAGGGGATGGGGGAGCAGTACTTC.

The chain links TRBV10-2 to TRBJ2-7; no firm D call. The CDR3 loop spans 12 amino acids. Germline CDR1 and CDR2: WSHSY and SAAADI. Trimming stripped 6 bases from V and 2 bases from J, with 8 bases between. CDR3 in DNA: TGCGCCAGCAGAAAGAGCCCCTACGAGCAGTACTTC. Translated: CASRKSPYEQYF.

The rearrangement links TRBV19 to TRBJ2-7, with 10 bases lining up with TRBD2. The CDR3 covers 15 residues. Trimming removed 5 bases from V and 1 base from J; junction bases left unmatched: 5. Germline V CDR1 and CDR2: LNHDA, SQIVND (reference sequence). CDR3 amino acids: CASSLTSGRSYEQYF. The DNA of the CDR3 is TGTGCCAGTAGTCTGACTAGCGGGCGTTCCTACGAGCAGTACTTC.

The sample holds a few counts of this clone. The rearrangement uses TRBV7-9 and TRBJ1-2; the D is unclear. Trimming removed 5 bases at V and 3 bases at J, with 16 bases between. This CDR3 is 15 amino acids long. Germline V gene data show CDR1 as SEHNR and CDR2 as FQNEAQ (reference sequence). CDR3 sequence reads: CASSKPGVEDYGYTF. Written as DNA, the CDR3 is TGTGCCAGCAGCAAACCCGGAGTGGAGGACTATGGCTACACCTTC.

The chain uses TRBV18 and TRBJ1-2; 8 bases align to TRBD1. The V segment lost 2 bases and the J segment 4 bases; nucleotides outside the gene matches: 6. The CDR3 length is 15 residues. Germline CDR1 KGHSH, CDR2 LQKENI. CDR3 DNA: TGTGCCAGCTCACCAAGGACAGGGCCTGGCTATGGCTACACCTTC. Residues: CASSPRTGPGYGYTF.

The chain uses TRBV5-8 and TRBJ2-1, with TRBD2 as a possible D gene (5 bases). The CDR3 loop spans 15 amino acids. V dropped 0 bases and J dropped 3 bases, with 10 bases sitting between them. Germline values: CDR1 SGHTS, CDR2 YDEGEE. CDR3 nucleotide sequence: TGTGCCAGCAGCTTGGGCCTAGCAGACTACAATGAGCAGTTCTTC. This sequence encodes CASSLGLADYNEQFF.

The CDR3 DNA follows: TGTGCCAGCAGTTACTCTGGGGGCCCATCCCCCCAGCATTTT. Protein sequence: CASSYSGGPSPQHF. This chain uses TRBV6-2 or TRBV6-3 with TRBJ1-5, with a tentative D call TRBD1 (6 bases). The CDR3 spans 14 residues. Trimming took 0 bases from V and 10 from J, leaving 13 bases between them. The germline V gene has CDR1 MNHEY and CDR2 SVGEGT.

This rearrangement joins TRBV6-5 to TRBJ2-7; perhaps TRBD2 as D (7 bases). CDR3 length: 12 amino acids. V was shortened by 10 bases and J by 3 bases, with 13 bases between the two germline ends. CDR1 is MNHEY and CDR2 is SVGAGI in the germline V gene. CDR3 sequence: CATWEGGYEQYF. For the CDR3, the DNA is TGTGCCACCTGGGAGGGGGGCTACGAGCAGTACTTC.

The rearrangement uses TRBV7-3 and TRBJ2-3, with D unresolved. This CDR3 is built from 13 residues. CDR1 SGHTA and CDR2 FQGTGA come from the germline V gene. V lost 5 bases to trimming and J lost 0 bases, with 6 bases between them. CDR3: CASSPISTDTQYF. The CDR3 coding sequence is TGTGCCAGCAGCCCTATTAGCACAGATACGCAGTATTTT.

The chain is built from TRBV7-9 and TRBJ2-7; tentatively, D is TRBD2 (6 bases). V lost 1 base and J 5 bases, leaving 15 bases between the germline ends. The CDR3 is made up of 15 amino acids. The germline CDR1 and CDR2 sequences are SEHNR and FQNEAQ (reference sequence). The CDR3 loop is CASSLERGDLDEQYF. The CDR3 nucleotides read TGTGCCAGCAGCTTAGAGCGCGGGGATCTTGACGAGCAGTACTTC.

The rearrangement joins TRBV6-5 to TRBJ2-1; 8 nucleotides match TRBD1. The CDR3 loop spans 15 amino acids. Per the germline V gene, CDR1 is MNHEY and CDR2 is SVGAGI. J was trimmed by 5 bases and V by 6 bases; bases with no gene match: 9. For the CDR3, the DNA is TGTGCCAGCAGACGATGGACAGGGAGCGACAATGAGCAGTTCTTC. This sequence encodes CASRRWTGSDNEQFF.

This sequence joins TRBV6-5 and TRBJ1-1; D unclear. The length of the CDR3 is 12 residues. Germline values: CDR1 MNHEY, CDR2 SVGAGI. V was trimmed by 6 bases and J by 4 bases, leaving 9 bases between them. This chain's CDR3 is CASRGGLTEAFF. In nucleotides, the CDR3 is TGTGCCAGCAGGGGAGGGCTCACTGAAGCTTTCTTT.

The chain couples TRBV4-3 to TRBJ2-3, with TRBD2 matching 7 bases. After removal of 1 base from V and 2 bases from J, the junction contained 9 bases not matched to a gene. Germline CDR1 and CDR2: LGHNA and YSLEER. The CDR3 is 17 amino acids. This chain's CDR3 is CASSQGWASGPTDTQYF. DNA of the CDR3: TGCGCCAGCAGCCAAGGGTGGGCTAGCGGCCCCACAGATACGCAGTATTTT.

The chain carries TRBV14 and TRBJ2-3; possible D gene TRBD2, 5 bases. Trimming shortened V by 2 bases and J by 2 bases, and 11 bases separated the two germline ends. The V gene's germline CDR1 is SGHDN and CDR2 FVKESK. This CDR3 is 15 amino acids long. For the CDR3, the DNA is TGTGCCAGCAGCCAATTCTTGGGAGACACAGATACGCAGTATTTT. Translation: CASSQFLGDTDTQYF.

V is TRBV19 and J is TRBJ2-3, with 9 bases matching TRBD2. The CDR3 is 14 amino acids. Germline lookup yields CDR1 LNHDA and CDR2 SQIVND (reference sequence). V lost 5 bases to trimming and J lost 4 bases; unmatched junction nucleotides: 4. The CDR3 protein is CASSRREGADTQYF. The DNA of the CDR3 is TGTGCCAGTAGTCGGCGGGAGGGTGCAGATACGCAGTATTTT.

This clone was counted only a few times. The chain's CDR3 is CASSVGQGRDEKLFF. The CDR3, as DNA: TGTGCCAGCAGCGTCGGACAGGGTAGGGATGAAAAACTGTTTTTT. The chain combines TRBV2 with TRBJ1-4; 8 bases fit TRBD1. Losses at the gene ends were 6 bases for V and 6 bases for J; bases not matched to a gene: 9. Germline V gives CDR1 SNHLY, CDR2 FYNNEI. The CDR3 runs to 15 residues.

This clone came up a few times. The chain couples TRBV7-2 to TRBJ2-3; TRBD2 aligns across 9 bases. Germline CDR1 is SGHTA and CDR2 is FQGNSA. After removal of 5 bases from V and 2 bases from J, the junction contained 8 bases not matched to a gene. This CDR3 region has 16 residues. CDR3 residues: CASSKRGLADTDTQYF. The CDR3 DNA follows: TGTGCCAGCAGCAAAAGGGGACTAGCTGACACAGATACGCAGTATTTT.

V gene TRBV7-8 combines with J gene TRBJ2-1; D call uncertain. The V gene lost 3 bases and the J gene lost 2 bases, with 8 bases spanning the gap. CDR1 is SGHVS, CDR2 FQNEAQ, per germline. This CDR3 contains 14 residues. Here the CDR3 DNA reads TGTGCCAGCAGCTTCGGGTTCACCTACAATGAGCAGTTCTTC. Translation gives CASSFGFTYNEQFF. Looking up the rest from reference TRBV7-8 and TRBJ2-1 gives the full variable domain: GAGVSQSPRYKVAKRGQDVALRCDPISGHVSLFWYQQALGQGPEFLTYFQNEAQLDKSGLPSDRFFAERPEGSVSTLKIQRTQQEDSAVYLCASSFGFTYNEQFFGPGTRLTVL.

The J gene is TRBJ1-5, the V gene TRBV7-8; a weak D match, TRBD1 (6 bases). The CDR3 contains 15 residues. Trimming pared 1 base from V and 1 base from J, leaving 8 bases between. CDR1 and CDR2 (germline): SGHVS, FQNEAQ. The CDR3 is CASSLGDTSNQPQHF. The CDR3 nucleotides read TGTGCCAGCAGCTTAGGGGACACCAGCAATCAGCCCCAGCATTTT. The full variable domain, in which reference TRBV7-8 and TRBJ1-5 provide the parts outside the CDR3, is GAGVSQSPRYKVAKRGQDVALRCDPISGHVSLFWYQQALGQGPEFLTYFQNEAQLDKSGLPSDRFFAERPEGSVSTLKIQRTQQEDSAVYLCASSLGDTSNQPQHFGDGTRLSIL.

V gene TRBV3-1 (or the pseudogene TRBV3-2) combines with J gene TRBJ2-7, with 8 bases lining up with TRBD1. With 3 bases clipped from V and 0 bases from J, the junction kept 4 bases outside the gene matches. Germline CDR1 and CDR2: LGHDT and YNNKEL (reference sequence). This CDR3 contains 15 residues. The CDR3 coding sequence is TGTGCCAGCAGCCAGACAGGGGAAGCCTCCTACGAGCAGTACTTC. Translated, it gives CASSQTGEASYEQYF.

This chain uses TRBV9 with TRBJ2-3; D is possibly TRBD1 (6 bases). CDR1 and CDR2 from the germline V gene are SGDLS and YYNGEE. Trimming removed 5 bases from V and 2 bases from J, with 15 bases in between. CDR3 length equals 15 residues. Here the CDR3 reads CASSPTGTLTDTQYF. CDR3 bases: TGTGCCAGCAGTCCCACAGGGACCCTCACAGATACGCAGTATTTT.

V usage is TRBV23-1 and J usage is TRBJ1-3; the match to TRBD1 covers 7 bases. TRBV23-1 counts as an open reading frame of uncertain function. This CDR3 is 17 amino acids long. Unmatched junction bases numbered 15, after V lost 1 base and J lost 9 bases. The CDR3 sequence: CASSQFRDRGWMCTIYF. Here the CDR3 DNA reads TGCGCCAGCAGTCAATTCCGGGACAGAGGTTGGATGTGCACCATATATTTT.

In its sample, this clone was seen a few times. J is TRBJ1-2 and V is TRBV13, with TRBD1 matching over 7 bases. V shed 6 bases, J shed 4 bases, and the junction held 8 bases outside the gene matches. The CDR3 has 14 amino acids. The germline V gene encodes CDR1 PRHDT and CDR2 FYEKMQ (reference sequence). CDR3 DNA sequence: TGTGCCAGCAGTCGCCGGGGACAGACCTATGGCTACACCTTC. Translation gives CASSRRGQTYGYTF.

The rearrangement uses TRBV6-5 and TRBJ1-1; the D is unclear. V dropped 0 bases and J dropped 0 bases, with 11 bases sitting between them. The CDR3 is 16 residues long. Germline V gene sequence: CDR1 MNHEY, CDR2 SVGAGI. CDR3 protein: CASSYSKREMNTEAFF. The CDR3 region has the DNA TGTGCCAGCAGTTACTCGAAGAGAGAGATGAACACTGAAGCTTTCTTT.

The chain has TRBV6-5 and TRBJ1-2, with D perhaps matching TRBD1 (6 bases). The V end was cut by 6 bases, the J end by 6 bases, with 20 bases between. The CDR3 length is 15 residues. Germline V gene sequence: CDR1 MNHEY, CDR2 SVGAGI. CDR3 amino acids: CASRNRAWKADGYTF. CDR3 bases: TGTGCCAGCAGGAACAGGGCCTGGAAGGCGGATGGCTACACCTTC.

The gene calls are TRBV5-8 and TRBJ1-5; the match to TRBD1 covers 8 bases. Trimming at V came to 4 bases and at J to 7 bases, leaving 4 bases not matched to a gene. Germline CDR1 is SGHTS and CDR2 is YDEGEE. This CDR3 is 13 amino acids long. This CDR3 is CASSLYRGQPQHF. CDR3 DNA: TGTGCCAGCAGCCTATACAGGGGGCAGCCCCAGCATTTT. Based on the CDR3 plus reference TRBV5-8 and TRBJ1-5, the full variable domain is EAGVTQSPTHLIKTRGQQATLRCSPISGHTSVYWYQQALGLGLQFLLWYDEGEERNRGNFPPRFSGRQFPNYSSELNVNALELEDSALYLCASSLYRGQPQHFGDGTRLSIL.

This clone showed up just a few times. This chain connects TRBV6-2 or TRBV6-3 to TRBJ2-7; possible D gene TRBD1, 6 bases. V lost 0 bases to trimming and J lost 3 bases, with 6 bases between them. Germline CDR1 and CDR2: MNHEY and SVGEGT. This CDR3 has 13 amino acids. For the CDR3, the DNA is TGTGCCAGCAGTTACTCGGGACACTACGAGCAGTACTTC. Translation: CASSYSGHYEQYF.